This T cell receptor beta chain emerged from a study of blood T cell repertoires in COVID-19. Background on the study: COVID-19 samples from acute and convalescent phases originated in the United States, Italy and Spain. The cDNA or gDNA used as material had been derived from T cells, B-cell-depleted T cells, or PBMCs.

Under the authors' procedure: It was from reference gene primer amplification that nucleated cell counts were estimated. TCRdb's table, derived via immunoSEQ multiplex PCR, lists solely in-frame clones and lacks some. V, J and clone size are those of that table, while D and trimming were read from the DNA. Of roughly 87,000 clones in the sample, 86% were seen once. This TCR was sampled from a human donor in a cohort sampled during active COVID-19. Sequences were obtained from peripheral blood.

The CDR3, as DNA: TGTGCCAGCAGCTCGGGACAGGGGCCAACAGAGACCCAGTACTTC. This translates into CASSSGQGPTETQYF. The chain employs TRBV7-2 and TRBJ2-5, with TRBD1 identical over 10 bases. The CDR3 consists of 15 residues. The J segment lost 4 bases and the V segment lost 4 bases, leaving 6 bases of the junction unmatched. Germline CDR1 and CDR2: SGHTA and FQGNSA.